What follows describes a single T cell receptor beta chain. The V gene's germline CDR1 is SGHAT and CDR2 FQNNGV. Trimming took off 6 bases at V and 4 bases at J, with 12 bases between the two ends. The CDR3 runs 13 residues. These data originate in a study of CD8 T cells in Susac syndrome. Roughly 0.45 to 1 ug RNA was reverse transcribed with random hexamers. Coverage of TCR beta CDR3 amplification by immunoSEQ multiplex PCR extended to 54 Vbeta and 13 Jbeta. Each CDR3 protein is one row after TCRdb ran MiXCR on the immunoSEQ multiplex PCR reads. The sample comprises about 200,000 distinct CDR3 sequences, nearly 95% of which are singletons, and about 0.096% rests with the top ten. Isolation of CD8+ and CD4+ T cells was performed negatively, whereas enrichment of TEMRA cells was done by FACS.

This chain connects TRBV11-2 to TRBJ1-1, with D maybe TRBD1 (5 bases). Sequences were obtained from CD4+ T cells from PBMCs. This TCR derives from a human donor with multiple sclerosis. The CDR3 loop is CASSRSRATEAFF. CDR3 DNA: TGTGCCAGCAGTAGGTCCAGGGCCACTGAAGCTTTCTTT.